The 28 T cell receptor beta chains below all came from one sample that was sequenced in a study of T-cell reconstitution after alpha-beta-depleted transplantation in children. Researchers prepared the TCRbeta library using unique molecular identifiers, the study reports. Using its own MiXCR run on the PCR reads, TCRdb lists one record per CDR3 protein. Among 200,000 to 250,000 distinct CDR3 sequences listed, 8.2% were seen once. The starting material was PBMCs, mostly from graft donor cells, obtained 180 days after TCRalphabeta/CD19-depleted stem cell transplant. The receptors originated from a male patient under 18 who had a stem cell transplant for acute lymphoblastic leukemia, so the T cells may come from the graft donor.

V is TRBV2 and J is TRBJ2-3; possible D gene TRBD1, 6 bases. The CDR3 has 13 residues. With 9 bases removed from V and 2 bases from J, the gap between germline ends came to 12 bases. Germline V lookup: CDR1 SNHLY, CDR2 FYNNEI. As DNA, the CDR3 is TGTGCCAGGACAGGCCTGGACACAGATACGCAGTATTTT. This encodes CARTGLDTDTQYF.

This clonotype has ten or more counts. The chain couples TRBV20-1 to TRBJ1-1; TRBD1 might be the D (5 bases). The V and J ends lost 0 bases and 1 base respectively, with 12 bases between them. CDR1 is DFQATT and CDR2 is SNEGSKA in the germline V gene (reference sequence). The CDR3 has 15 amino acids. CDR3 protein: CSARDRQGPNTEAFF. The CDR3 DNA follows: TGCAGTGCTAGAGATCGTCAGGGCCCGAACACTGAAGCTTTCTTT.

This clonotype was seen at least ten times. The CDR3 is CAVSGGDTQYF. CDR3 coding DNA: TGTGCCGTCAGCGGGGGAGATACGCAGTATTTT. This sequence joins TRBV12-3 or TRBV12-4 and TRBJ2-3, with 8 bases fitting TRBD2. This CDR3 comprises 11 residues. Trimming took 11 bases from V and 5 from J; bases not matched to a gene: 3.

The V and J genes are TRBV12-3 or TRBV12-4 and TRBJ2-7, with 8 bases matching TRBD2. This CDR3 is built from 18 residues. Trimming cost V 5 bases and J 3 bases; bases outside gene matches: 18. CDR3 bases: TGTGCCAGCAGTCCCCTTTTCGGCGGGAGGTGGACTTACTACGAGCAGTACTTC. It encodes CASSPLFGGRWTYYEQYF.

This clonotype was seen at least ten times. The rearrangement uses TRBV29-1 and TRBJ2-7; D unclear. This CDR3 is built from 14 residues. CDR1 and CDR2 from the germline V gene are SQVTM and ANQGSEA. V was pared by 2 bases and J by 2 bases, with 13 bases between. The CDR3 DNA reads TGCAGCGTTGAAATGACACTGAGCCCCTACGAGCAGTACTTC. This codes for CSVEMTLSPYEQYF.

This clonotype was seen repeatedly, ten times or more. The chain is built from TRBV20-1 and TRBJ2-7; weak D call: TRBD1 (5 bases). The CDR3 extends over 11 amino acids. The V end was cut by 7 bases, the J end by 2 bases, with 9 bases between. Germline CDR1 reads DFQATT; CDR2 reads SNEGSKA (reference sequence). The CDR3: CSGQSAYEQYF. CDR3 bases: TGCAGTGGACAGTCGGCCTACGAGCAGTACTTC.

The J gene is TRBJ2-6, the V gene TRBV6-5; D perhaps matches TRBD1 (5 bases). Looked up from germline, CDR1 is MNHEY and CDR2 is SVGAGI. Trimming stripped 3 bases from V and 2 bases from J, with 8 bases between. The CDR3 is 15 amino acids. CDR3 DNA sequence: TGTGCCAGCAGTTATAAAGGGGCTGGGGCCAACGTCCTGACTTTC. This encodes CASSYKGAGANVLTF.

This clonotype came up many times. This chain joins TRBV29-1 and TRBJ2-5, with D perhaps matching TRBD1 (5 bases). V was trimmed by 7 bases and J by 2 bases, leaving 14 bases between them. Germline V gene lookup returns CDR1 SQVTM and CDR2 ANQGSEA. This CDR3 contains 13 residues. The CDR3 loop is CSALSRAQETQYF. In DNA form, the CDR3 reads TGCAGCGCCCTGAGCAGGGCTCAAGAGACCCAGTACTTC. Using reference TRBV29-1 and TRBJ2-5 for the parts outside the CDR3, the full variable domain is SAVISQKPSRDICQRGTSLTIQCQVDSQVTMMFWYRQQPGQSLTLIATANQGSEATYESGFVIDKFPISRPNLTFSTLTVSNMSPEDSSIYLCSALSRAQETQYFGPGTRLLVL.

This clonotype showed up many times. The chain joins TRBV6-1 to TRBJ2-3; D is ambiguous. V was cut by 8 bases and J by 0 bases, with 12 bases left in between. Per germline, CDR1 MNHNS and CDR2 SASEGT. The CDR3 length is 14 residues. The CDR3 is CASALSASTDTQYF. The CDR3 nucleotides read TGTGCCAGCGCCCTCTCCGCGAGCACAGATACGCAGTATTTT.

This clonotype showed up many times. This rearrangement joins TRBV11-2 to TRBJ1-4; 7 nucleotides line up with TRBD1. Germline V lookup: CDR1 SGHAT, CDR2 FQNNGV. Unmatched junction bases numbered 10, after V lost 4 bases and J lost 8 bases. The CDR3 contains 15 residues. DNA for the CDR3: TGTGCCAGCAGCTCAAAGGAAGGGGGCTCGGAAAAACTGTTTTTT. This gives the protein CASSSKEGGSEKLFF. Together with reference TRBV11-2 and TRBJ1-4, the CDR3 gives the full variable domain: EAGVAQSPRYKIIEKRQSVAFWCNPISGHATLYWYQQILGQGPKLLIQFQNNGVVDDSQLPKDRFSAERLKGVDSTLKIQPAKLEDSAVYLCASSSKEGGSEKLFFGSGTQLSVL.

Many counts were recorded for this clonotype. In DNA form, the CDR3 reads TGTGCCAGCAGCGTCCCGGGGGCAGGGGAGACCCAGTACTTC. Its protein product is CASSVPGAGETQYF. V and J are TRBV9 and TRBJ2-5; possibly TRBD1 or TRBD2 for D (6 bases each). V was cut by 2 bases and J by 5 bases, with 13 bases left in between. There are 14 residues in the CDR3. Germline V CDR1 and CDR2: SGDLS, YYNGEE. The full variable domain, rest sourced from reference TRBV9 and TRBJ2-5, is DSGVTQTPKHLITATGQRVTLRCSPRSGDLSVYWYQQSLDQGLQFLIQYYNGEERAKGNILERFSAQQFPDLHSELNLSSLELGDSALYFCASSVPGAGETQYFGPGTRLLVL.

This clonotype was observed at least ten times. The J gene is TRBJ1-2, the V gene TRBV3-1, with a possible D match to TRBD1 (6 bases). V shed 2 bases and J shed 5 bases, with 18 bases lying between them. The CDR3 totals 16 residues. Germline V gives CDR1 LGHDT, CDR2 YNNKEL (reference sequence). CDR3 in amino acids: CASSQRRPGARYGYTF. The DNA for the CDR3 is TGTGCCAGCAGCCAAAGGAGACCGGGGGCGCGTTATGGCTACACCTTC.

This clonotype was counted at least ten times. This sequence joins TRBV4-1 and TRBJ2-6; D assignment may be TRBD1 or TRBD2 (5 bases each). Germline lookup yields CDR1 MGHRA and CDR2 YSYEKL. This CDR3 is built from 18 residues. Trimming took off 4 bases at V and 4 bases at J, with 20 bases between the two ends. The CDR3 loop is CASSPVGGELSGANVLTF. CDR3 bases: TGCGCCAGCAGCCCCGTTGGGGGAGAGCTGTCGGGGGCCAACGTCCTGACTTTC.

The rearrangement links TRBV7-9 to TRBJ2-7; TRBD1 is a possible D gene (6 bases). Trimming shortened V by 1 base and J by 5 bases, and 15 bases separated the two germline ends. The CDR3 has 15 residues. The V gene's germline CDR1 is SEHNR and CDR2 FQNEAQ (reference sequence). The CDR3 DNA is TGTGCCAGCAGCTTAGTGGTGGGACAAACCGACGAGCAGTACTTC. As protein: CASSLVVGQTDEQYF.

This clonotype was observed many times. The CDR3 nucleotides read TGTGCCAGCAGTTTACGGATCCACCTAGCGGGGGGACCCCGCACAGATACGCAGTATTTT. Protein sequence: CASSLRIHLAGGPRTDTQYF. The chain is built from TRBV12-3 or TRBV12-4 and TRBJ2-3; 11 nucleotides line up with TRBD2. V lost 2 bases and J lost 1; bases outside the gene matches: 14. CDR3 length equals 20 residues.

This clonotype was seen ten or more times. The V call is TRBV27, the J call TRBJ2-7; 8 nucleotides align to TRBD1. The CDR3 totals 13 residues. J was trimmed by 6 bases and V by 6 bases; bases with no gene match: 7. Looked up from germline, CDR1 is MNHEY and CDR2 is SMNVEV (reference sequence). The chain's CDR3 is CASRGQASGEQYF. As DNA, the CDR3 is TGTGCCAGCAGGGGACAGGCCTCCGGCGAGCAGTACTTC.

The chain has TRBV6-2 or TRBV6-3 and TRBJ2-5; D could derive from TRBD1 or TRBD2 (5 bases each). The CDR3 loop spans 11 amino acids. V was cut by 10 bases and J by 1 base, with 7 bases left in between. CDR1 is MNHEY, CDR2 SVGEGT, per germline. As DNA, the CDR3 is TGTGCCACCGGGACCCAAGAGACCCAGTACTTC. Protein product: CATGTQETQYF.

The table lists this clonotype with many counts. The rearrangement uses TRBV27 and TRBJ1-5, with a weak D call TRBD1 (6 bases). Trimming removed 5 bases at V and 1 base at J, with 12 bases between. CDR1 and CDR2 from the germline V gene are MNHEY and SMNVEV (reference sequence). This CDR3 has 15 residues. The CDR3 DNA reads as TGTGCCAGCAGTCGGGCAGGGGTGAGCAATCAGCCCCAGCATTTT. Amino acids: CASSRAGVSNQPQHF.

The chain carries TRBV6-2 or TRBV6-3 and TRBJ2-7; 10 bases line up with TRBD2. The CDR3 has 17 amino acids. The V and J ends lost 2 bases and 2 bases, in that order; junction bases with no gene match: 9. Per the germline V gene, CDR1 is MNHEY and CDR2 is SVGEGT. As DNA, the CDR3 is TGTGCCAGCAGTTACCGCGTCTGGACTAGCGGAGCCTACGAGCAGTACTTC. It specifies CASSYRVWTSGAYEQYF.

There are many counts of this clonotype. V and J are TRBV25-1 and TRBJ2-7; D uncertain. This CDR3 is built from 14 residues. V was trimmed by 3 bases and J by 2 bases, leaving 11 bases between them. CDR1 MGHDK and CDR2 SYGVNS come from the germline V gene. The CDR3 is CASSDRLYPYEQYF. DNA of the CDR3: TGTGCCAGCAGTGACAGGTTATACCCCTACGAGCAGTACTTC.

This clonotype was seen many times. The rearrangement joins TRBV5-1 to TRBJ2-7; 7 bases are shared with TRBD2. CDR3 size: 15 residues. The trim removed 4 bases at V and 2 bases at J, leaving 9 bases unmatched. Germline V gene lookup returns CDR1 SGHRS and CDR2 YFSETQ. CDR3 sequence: CASSVRLASTYEQYF. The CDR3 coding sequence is TGCGCCAGCAGCGTCCGACTAGCTTCAACCTACGAGCAGTACTTC.

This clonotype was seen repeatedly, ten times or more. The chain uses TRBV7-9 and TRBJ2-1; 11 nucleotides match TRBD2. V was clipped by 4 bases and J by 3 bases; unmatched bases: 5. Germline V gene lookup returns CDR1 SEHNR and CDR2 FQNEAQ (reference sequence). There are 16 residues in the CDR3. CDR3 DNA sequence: TGTGCCAGCAGCTGGATGGGACTAGCGGTCTACAATGAGCAGTTCTTC. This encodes CASSWMGLAVYNEQFF.

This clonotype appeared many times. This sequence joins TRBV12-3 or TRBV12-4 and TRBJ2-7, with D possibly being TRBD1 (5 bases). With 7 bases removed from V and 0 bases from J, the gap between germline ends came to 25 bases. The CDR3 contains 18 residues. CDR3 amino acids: CASTDNTKGQGTSYEQYF. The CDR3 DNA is TGTGCCAGCACCGACAACACGAAAGGGCAGGGTACCTCCTACGAGCAGTACTTC.

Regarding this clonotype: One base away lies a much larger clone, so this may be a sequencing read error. CDR3 DNA: TGTGCCAGCAGTTTAGAGCATACTTCCTCTGGGGCCAACGTCCTGACTTTC. This translates into CASSLEHTSSGANVLTF. The chain has TRBV12-3 or TRBV12-4 and TRBJ2-6; D uncertain. V lost 1 base, J lost 0 bases, and 10 bases lay in between. The CDR3 extends over 17 amino acids.

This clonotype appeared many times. CDR3 sequence (DNA): TGTGCCAGCAGCTCCACCCGGGACAGGGGCCCCTATGGCTACACCTTC. As protein: CASSSTRDRGPYGYTF. The chain couples TRBV7-8 to TRBJ1-2; 10 bases match TRBD1. Germline V gene sequence: CDR1 SGHVS, CDR2 FQNEAQ. The CDR3 covers 16 residues. V lost 4 bases to trimming and J lost 4 bases; unmatched junction nucleotides: 9.

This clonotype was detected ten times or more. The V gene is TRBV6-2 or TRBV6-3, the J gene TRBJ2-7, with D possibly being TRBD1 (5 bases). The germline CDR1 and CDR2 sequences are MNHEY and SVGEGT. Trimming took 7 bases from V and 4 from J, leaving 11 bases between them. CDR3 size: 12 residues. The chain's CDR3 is CASKGDPYEQYF. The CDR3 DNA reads TGTGCCAGCAAAGGGGATCCGTACGAGCAGTACTTC.

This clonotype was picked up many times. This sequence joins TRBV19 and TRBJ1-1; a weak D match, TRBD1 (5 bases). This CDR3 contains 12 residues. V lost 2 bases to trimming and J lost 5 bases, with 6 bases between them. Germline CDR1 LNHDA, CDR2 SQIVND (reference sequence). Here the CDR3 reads CASSIRGTEAFF. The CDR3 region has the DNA TGTGCCAGTAGTATAAGGGGAACTGAAGCTTTCTTT. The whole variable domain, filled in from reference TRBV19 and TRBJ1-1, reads DGGITQSPKYLFRKEGQNVTLSCEQNLNHDAMYWYRQDPGQGLRLIYYSQIVNDFQKGDIAEGYSVSREKKESFPLTVTSAQKNPTAFYLCASSIRGTEAFFGQGTRLTVV.

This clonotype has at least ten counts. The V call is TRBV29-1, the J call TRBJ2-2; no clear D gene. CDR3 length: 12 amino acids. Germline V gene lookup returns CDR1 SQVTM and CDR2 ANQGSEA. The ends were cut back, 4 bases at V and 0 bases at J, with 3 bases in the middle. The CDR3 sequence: CSVATNTGELFF. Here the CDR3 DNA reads TGCAGCGTTGCAACGAACACCGGGGAGCTGTTTTTT.